Detailed here is one T cell receptor (beta chain). This record comes from a study of blood T cells in healthy people across ages. Sample-barcoded 5' priming and a J-beta primer mix drove a second PCR of roughly 6 to 12 cycles. A tag from a template-switch adaptor with 12 random nucleotides marked each cDNA molecule. TCRdb reanalysed the 5' RACE reads using MiXCR and keeps one entry per CDR3 protein. The data contain fewer than 600,000 distinct CDR3 sequences, about 25% of them singletons. The V end lost 4 bases, the J end lost 5 bases, and 14 bases lay between the germline ends. CDR1 is SQVTM, CDR2 ANQGSEA, per germline. The CDR3 sequence is 13 residues long. The sample also formed part of further work on T cells of mothers and their children.

Specimen: blood. The chain employs TRBV29-1 and TRBJ2-5; no firm D call. The TCR comes from a boy aged 2 to 10 in good health. CDR3 nucleotide sequence: TGCAGCGTTGTAATAACGTTTCGGGAGACCCAGTACTTC. Its translation is CSVVITFRETQYF.